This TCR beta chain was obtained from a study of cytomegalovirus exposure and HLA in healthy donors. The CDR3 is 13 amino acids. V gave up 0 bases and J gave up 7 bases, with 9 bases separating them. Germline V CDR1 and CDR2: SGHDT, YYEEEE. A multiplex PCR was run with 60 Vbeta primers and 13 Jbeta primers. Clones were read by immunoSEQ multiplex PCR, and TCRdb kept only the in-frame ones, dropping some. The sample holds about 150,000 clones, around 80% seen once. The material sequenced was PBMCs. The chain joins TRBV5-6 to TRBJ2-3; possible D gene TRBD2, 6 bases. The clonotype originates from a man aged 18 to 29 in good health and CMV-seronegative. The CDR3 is CASSLGSGNTQYF. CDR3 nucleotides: TGTGCCAGCAGCTTGGGTAGCGGTAATACGCAGTATTTT.